This T cell receptor beta chain is from a study of cytomegalovirus exposure and HLA in healthy donors. Study-wide context: An earlier analysis identified approximately 120 million unique TCR beta sequences in about 179 million T cells.

General study points: Sequencing likely caused a cluster of highly shared sequence variants. Later work found that TCR association rates differed between HLA loci; DRB1 had the most and HLA-C the fewest. A later analysis linked about 17,000 TCR beta sequences to HLA alleles at 0.05 false discovery rate.

Worth noting for this clone: Its antigen is unidentified.

The germline V gene encodes CDR1 LNHDA and CDR2 SQIVND (reference sequence). The CDR3 runs to 13 residues. The ends were cut back, 7 bases at V and 4 bases at J, with 10 bases in the middle. Amplification used 60 Vbeta primers and 13 Jbeta primers. Sequencing was performed with immunoSEQ multiplex PCR; in TCRdb, only in-frame clones are kept and a portion is missing. The sample gives 150,000 to 200,000 clones, around 81% of which show up once; around 2% is in the top ten. The source is a man younger than 30 in good health and CMV-seronegative. The rearrangement uses TRBV19 and TRBJ2-2; possibly TRBD1 for D (5 bases). The source material was PBMCs. CDR3 sequence reads: CASNWGSTGELFF. CDR3 coding DNA: TGTGCCAGTAACTGGGGCAGCACCGGGGAGCTGTTTTTT.